These 29 T cell receptor beta chains came from one sample sequenced in a study of blood T cell repertoires in COVID-19. Libraries were prepared by immunoSEQ multiplex PCR; TCRdb keeps only in-frame clonotypes and omits some of them. This sample has about 48,000 clones, with about 90% found just once. Material: peripheral blood. The receptors come from a human donor in a cohort sampled during active COVID-19.

The V call is TRBV18, the J call TRBJ2-3; TRBD2 agrees at 9 bases. The V segment lost 2 bases and the J segment 0 bases; nucleotides outside the gene matches: 0. The CDR3 has 15 residues. Germline CDR1 and CDR2: KGHSH and LQKENI. CDR3 sequence: CASSPTSGSTDTQYF. In DNA form, the CDR3 reads TGTGCCAGCTCACCAACTAGCGGGAGCACAGATACGCAGTATTTT. The variable domain in full, with the rest retrieved from reference TRBV18 and TRBJ2-3, is NAGVMQNPRHLVRRRGQEARLRCSPMKGHSHVYWYRQLPEEGLKFMVYLQKENIIDESGMPKERFSAEFPKEGPSILRIQQVVRGDSAAYFCASSPTSGSTDTQYFGPGTRLTVL.

This chain uses TRBV28 with TRBJ2-5; TRBD1 might be the D (5 bases). Germline V gene lookup returns CDR1 MDHEN and CDR2 SYDVKM. The CDR3 is made up of 13 amino acids. The germline V and J ends were trimmed by 2 bases and 5 bases, with 9 bases remaining between them. This chain's CDR3 is CASSLTTVETQYF. CDR3 in DNA: TGTGCCAGCAGTTTAACGACAGTGGAGACCCAGTACTTC.

The chain uses TRBV2 and TRBJ1-6; D gene ambiguous. Trimming left V 2 bases short and J 13 bases short, with 15 bases between. The CDR3 contains 14 residues. Per germline, CDR1 SNHLY and CDR2 FYNNEI. The CDR3 here is CASSETSGWSPLHF. In DNA, the CDR3 is TGTGCCAGCAGTGAAACAAGCGGCTGGAGTCCCCTCCACTTT.

The DNA of the CDR3 is TGTGCCAGCAGTTTGGCGGGAGGGTCTGGAAACACCATATATTTT. This encodes CASSLAGGSGNTIYF. The rearrangement links TRBV27 to TRBJ1-3, with D unresolved. Germline CDR1 is MNHEY and CDR2 is SMNVEV (reference sequence). With 3 bases removed from V and 1 base from J, the gap between germline ends came to 10 bases. This CDR3 is built from 15 residues.

The CDR3 loop reads CASSFSGEGTDTQYF. DNA of the CDR3: TGCGCCAGCAGCTTTAGCGGGGAGGGCACAGATACGCAGTATTTT. The chain joins TRBV5-1 to TRBJ2-3, with TRBD2 matching over 8 bases. The CDR3 covers 15 residues. Germline V gives CDR1 SGHRS, CDR2 YFSETQ. The V and J ends lost 2 bases and 1 base, in that order; junction bases with no gene match: 3.

The chain employs TRBV7-3 and TRBJ2-1; 7 nucleotides line up with TRBD1. This CDR3 has 16 residues. The V and J ends lost 3 bases and 3 bases, in that order; junction bases with no gene match: 8. Per the germline V gene, CDR1 is SGHTA and CDR2 is FQGTGA. Here the CDR3 DNA reads TGTGCCAGCAGCTTGATCACGGCAGGGGGCTACAATGAGCAGTTCTTC. Translation: CASSLITAGGYNEQFF.

The chain employs TRBV9 and TRBJ2-5; TRBD2 agrees at 11 bases. The CDR3 covers 17 residues. In germline, CDR1 is SGDLS, CDR2 YYNGEE. J gave up 4 bases and V 0 bases, and 8 bases lay outside the gene matches. The CDR3, as DNA: TGTGCCAGCAGCGTAGTTCCTAGCGGGGGGACGGGAGAGACCCAGTACTTC. It codes for CASSVVPSGGTGETQYF.

The chain links TRBV29-1 to TRBJ2-7, with TRBD1 matching 9 bases. The germline V gene encodes CDR1 SQVTM and CDR2 ANQGSEA. This CDR3 has 15 amino acids. The junction had 8 bases not matched to a gene; V was cut back by 1 base and J by 4 bases. The CDR3 nucleotides read TGCAGCGTTGAAGGGGACAGGGAGGGGATATACGAGCAGTACTTC. This sequence encodes CSVEGDREGIYEQYF.

The rearrangement uses TRBV4-2 and TRBJ2-2; 8 bases map to TRBD2. Germline loops: CDR1 LGHNA, CDR2 YNFKEQ. V gave up 0 bases and J gave up 6 bases; unmatched junction bases: 6. The CDR3 totals 16 residues. The CDR3 sequence: CASSQERSGRAGELFF. The CDR3 DNA is TGTGCCAGCAGCCAAGAAAGAAGCGGGAGAGCCGGGGAGCTGTTTTTT.

This chain joins TRBV6-5 and TRBJ1-2, with TRBD1 matching over 8 bases. This CDR3 comprises 14 residues. The germline gives CDR1 MNHEY, CDR2 SVGAGI. J gave up 4 bases and V 6 bases, and 7 bases lay outside the gene matches. CDR3 region: CASRSKQGGYGYTF. The CDR3 DNA reads as TGTGCCAGCAGATCAAAACAGGGGGGCTATGGCTACACCTTC.

This chain connects TRBV6-1 to TRBJ2-7; 12 bases match TRBD2. After removal of 3 bases from V and 5 bases from J, the junction contained 8 bases not matched to a gene. Germline CDR1 is MNHNS and CDR2 is SASEGT. The CDR3 is 16 residues long. The CDR3 protein is CASSEALAGGPHEQYF. The DNA of the CDR3 is TGTGCCAGCAGTGAGGCTCTAGCGGGGGGGCCGCACGAGCAGTACTTC.

The chain carries TRBV9 and TRBJ2-5; D might be TRBD2 (7 bases). There are 16 residues in the CDR3. V was cut by 3 bases and J by 5 bases, with 20 bases left in between. The germline V gene encodes CDR1 SGDLS and CDR2 YYNGEE. The CDR3, as DNA: TGTGCCAGCAGCGACCCGAGACGGGGGGCAGGGGAGACCCAGTACTTC. Translated: CASSDPRRGAGETQYF.

This chain joins TRBV18 and TRBJ2-7; possibly TRBD2 for D (6 bases). The V end was cut by 3 bases, the J end by 3 bases, with 18 bases between. The CDR3 is made up of 16 amino acids. Per germline, CDR1 KGHSH and CDR2 LQKENI. CDR3 DNA: TGTGCCAGCTCACCGCTAGACCGGGACTCCCGCTACGAGCAGTACTTC. It specifies CASSPLDRDSRYEQYF.

This chain uses TRBV10-3 with TRBJ2-6; D is perhaps TRBD1 (6 bases). Trimming left V 6 bases short and J 0 bases short, with 9 bases between. This CDR3 has 15 amino acids. Germline-derived CDR1 and CDR2 are ENHRY and SYGVKD. The CDR3 DNA reads TGTGCCATCAGGGGACAACCCTCTGGGGCCAACGTCCTGACTTTC. This translates into CAIRGQPSGANVLTF.

The V gene is TRBV6-5, the J gene TRBJ1-1, with D tentatively TRBD1 (5 bases). The CDR3 has 14 residues. Germline V CDR1 and CDR2: MNHEY, SVGAGI. Trimming shortened V by 5 bases and J by 1 base, and 11 bases separated the two germline ends. The CDR3 DNA reads TGTGCCAGCAGTATGGGACTCCAGAACACTGAAGCTTTCTTT. Protein product: CASSMGLQNTEAFF.

The gene calls are TRBV9 and TRBJ1-6; unclear D gene. This CDR3 has 17 amino acids. Germline CDR1 and CDR2: SGDLS and YYNGEE. V was trimmed by 4 bases and J by 3 bases, leaving 17 bases between them. CDR3 in amino acids: CASSPGGGLSYNSPLHF. DNA of the CDR3: TGTGCCAGCAGCCCCGGCGGCGGACTGAGCTATAATTCACCCCTCCACTTT.

The chain is built from TRBV7-9 and TRBJ1-4, with D possibly TRBD1 on 6 matching bases. V was cut by 4 bases and J by 4 bases, with 10 bases left in between. CDR3 length: 14 amino acids. From germline, CDR1 is SEHNR and CDR2 FQNEAQ (reference sequence). CDR3 sequence reads: CASSYRDNNEKLFF. In nucleotides, the CDR3 is TGTGCCAGCAGCTACCGGGACAATAATGAAAAACTGTTTTTT. The whole variable domain, remainder taken from reference TRBV7-9 and TRBJ1-4, is DTGVSQNPRHKITKRGQNVTFRCDPISEHNRLYWYRQTLGQGPEFLTYFQNEAQLEKSRLLSDRFSAERPKGSFSTLEIQRTEQGDSAMYLCASSYRDNNEKLFFGSGTQLSVL.

The genes are TRBV5-1 and TRBJ2-7; 8 positions match TRBD1. CDR1 and CDR2 from the germline V gene are SGHRS and YFSETQ. CDR3 length: 19 amino acids. V shed 4 bases and J 0 bases; nucleotides not matched to a gene: 18. CDR3 sequence (DNA): TGCGCCAGCAGCCCCCACTCGACCTTCGGACAGGGAGACTCCTACGAGCAGTACTTC. It translates to CASSPHSTFGQGDSYEQYF.

The chain employs TRBV29-1 and TRBJ2-7, with 9 bases fitting TRBD2. Trimming cost V 3 bases and J 5 bases; bases outside gene matches: 8. This CDR3 spans 14 amino acids. CDR1 is SQVTM, CDR2 ANQGSEA, per germline. The CDR3 DNA is TGCAGCGTTGAGTGGCGGGAGGGCCTCCACGAGCAGTACTTC. This encodes CSVEWREGLHEQYF.

CDR3 sequence: CASSGTGLGWHEQFF. The CDR3 DNA is TGCGCCAGCAGTGGAACGGGACTAGGGTGGCATGAGCAGTTCTTC. The chain couples TRBV10-2 to TRBJ2-1, with 8 bases matching TRBD2. V dropped 4 bases and J dropped 8; count of bases not matched to a gene: 10. The length of the CDR3 is 15 residues. Germline values: CDR1 WSHSY, CDR2 SAAADI.

This chain uses TRBV5-4 with TRBJ1-1; tentatively, D is TRBD1 (5 bases). Germline V CDR1 and CDR2: SGHNT, YYREEE (reference sequence). V shed 4 bases and J shed 0 bases, with 16 bases lying between them. The length of the CDR3 is 16 residues. The CDR3 is CASSLEAGRLNTEAFF. The CDR3 DNA reads TGTGCCAGCAGCCTGGAGGCAGGGAGGCTGAACACTGAAGCTTTCTTT. The whole variable domain, remainder taken from reference TRBV5-4 and TRBJ1-1, is ETGVTQSPTHLIKTRGQQVTLRCSSQSGHNTVSWYQQALGQGPQFIFQYYREEENGRGNFPPRFSGLQFPNYSSELNVNALELDDSALYLCASSLEAGRLNTEAFFGQGTRLTVV.

This chain uses TRBV2 with TRBJ2-7; the D is unclear. Trimming removed 9 bases at V and 1 base at J, with 16 bases between. CDR3 length: 14 residues. CDR1 is SNHLY, CDR2 FYNNEI, per germline. The CDR3 is CASLTGPKSYEQYF. As DNA, the CDR3 is TGTGCCAGTCTAACGGGTCCTAAATCCTACGAGCAGTACTTC.

This clone was observed a few times. The V and J genes are TRBV7-9 and TRBJ1-3, with D perhaps matching TRBD1 (5 bases). The CDR3 contains 12 residues. The germline V gene encodes CDR1 SEHNR and CDR2 FQNEAQ (reference sequence). Deletions cut 4 bases from V and 8 bases from J, with 9 bases between. CDR3 region: CASSSSGHTIYF. Here the CDR3 DNA reads TGTGCCAGCAGCTCCTCAGGGCACACCATATATTTT. Drawing the rest from reference TRBV7-9 and TRBJ1-3, the complete variable domain is DTGVSQNPRHKITKRGQNVTFRCDPISEHNRLYWYRQTLGQGPEFLTYFQNEAQLEKSRLLSDRFSAERPKGSFSTLEIQRTEQGDSAMYLCASSSSGHTIYFGEGSWLTVV.

The table lists this clone with a count of one. The chain uses TRBV3-1 (or the pseudogene TRBV3-2) and TRBJ2-5, with 7 bases matching TRBD1. This CDR3 spans 16 amino acids. CDR1 is LGHDT, CDR2 YNNKEL, per germline (reference sequence). V trimming: 4 bases; J trimming: 0 bases; junction bases outside the gene matches: 8. The CDR3 nucleotides read TGTGCCAGCAGCCGCAGACAGGGACCGAACCAAGAGACCCAGTACTTC. It is translated as CASSRRQGPNQETQYF.

The chain uses TRBV6-5 and TRBJ2-7, with TRBD2 identical over 12 bases. The germline V gene encodes CDR1 MNHEY and CDR2 SVGAGI. The trim removed 6 bases at V and 0 bases at J, leaving 3 bases unmatched. CDR3 size: 15 residues. The CDR3 DNA follows: TGTGCCAGCAGCGGGACTAGCGGGCCCTCCTACGAGCAGTACTTC. Encoded protein: CASSGTSGPSYEQYF.

This chain connects TRBV28 to TRBJ1-2; TRBD1 agrees at 9 bases. The J segment lost 8 bases and the V segment lost 6 bases, leaving 10 bases of the junction unmatched. Looked up from germline, CDR1 is MDHEN and CDR2 is SYDVKM. CDR3 length: 14 residues. CDR3 protein: CASSIQGANFGYTF. The CDR3 bases are TGTGCCAGCAGCATACAGGGGGCCAATTTCGGCTACACCTTC.

The table lists this clone with a few counts. The chain links TRBV7-9 to TRBJ1-5; TRBD1 agrees at 10 bases. J was trimmed by 2 bases and V by 1 base; bases with no gene match: 2. CDR3 length: 16 residues. Germline CDR1 is SEHNR and CDR2 is FQNEAQ (reference sequence). The CDR3 region is CASSLGDRGRNQPQHF. The CDR3 DNA sequence: TGTGCCAGCAGCTTAGGGGACAGGGGCCGCAATCAGCCCCAGCATTTT.

The chain joins TRBV29-1 to TRBJ2-1; TRBD2 matches at 10 bases. This CDR3 is 14 amino acids long. Germline-derived CDR1 and CDR2 are SQVTM and ANQGSEA. Unmatched junction bases numbered 8, after V lost 3 bases and J lost 9 bases. This CDR3 reads CSVDDLAGVGEQFF. For the CDR3, the DNA is TGCAGCGTTGACGACCTAGCGGGAGTGGGTGAGCAGTTCTTC.

The V gene is TRBV5-5, the J gene TRBJ2-5; 12 nucleotides align to TRBD2. V shed 1 base, J shed 5 bases, and the junction held 6 bases outside the gene matches. Germline V gene sequence: CDR1 SGHKS, CDR2 YYEKEE (reference sequence). The CDR3 contains 16 residues. The CDR3 region has the DNA TGTGCCAGCAGCTTGACGACTAGCGGGAGTTTGGAGACCCAGTACTTC. Its protein is CASSLTTSGSLETQYF.